The subject of this entry is one T cell receptor (beta chain). Its cognate antigen is unknown. The sample originates from a study of CD8 T cells in ankylosing spondylitis. Germline CDR1 and CDR2: MDHEN and SYDVKM. Trimming cost V 9 bases and J 1 base, with 7 bases left between them. There are 12 residues in the CDR3. Molecular-barcoded quantitative 5'-RACE produced these TCR beta libraries. TCRdb used MiXCR to reprocess the 5' RACE reads, holding one entry per CDR3 protein. This sample yields over 450,000 distinct CDR3 sequences, of which roughly 13% are seen a single time; almost 7% belongs to the top ten. Study conclusions and caveats: Seemingly characteristic of ankylosing spondylitis blood was a TCR beta motif consisting of 7 or 8 highly homologous variants. Relatively rare in peripheral blood, disease-linked clones were also CD8+. There were earlier reports of some motif variants in reactive arthritis synovial fluid and blood. Reportedly, disease-linked clones are significantly enriched in ankylosing spondylitis patients' matched synovial fluid.

Sequencing input: blood, either unsorted or a sorted T cell fraction (not recorded which). The rearrangement uses TRBV28 and TRBJ2-1; D gene unclear. The receptor's source is a male donor with ankylosing spondylitis. The CDR3 nucleotides read TGTGCCAGTCAGCAATCCTACAATGAGCAGTTCTTC. This translates into CASQQSYNEQFF.